The clone carrying this TCR beta chain was detected only once. Its target is not known. Amplification used 60 Vbeta primers and 13 Jbeta primers. Using immunoSEQ multiplex PCR, the repertoire was profiled, and TCRdb retains in-frame clones only, with some absent. The sample has about 130,000 clones; 83% are singletons. The V gene's germline CDR1 is SGHTA and CDR2 FQGNSA. The CDR3 runs 16 residues. The ends lost 2 bases at V and 2 bases at J; junction bases unmatched: 5. This entry belongs to a study of cytomegalovirus exposure and HLA in healthy donors. Study-level results: Reports indicated that the classifier achieved high specificity and sensitivity in diagnosing cytomegalovirus status.

The chain carries TRBV7-2 and TRBJ2-3, with 9 bases fitting TRBD1. Sequencing input: PBMCs. This receptor was obtained from a girl aged 2 to 9 in good health and CMV-seronegative. The CDR3 spells CASSLQGQGITDTQYF. CDR3 nucleotides: TGTGCCAGCAGCTTACAGGGACAGGGTATCACAGATACGCAGTATTTT.